This T cell receptor (beta chain) is drawn from a study of CD8+CD57+ T cells in acquired aplastic anemia. Study context: Sorted CD4+ and CD8+ cells yielded DNA averaging around 3.5 ug. Points from the study as a whole: Some 31 CD8+ CDR3 sequences were shared between patients and controls. Patients and controls had CD8+ Simpson's diversity values that were not significantly distinct.

An expansion of CD8+CD57+ cells by flow cytometry had been shown in patients chosen for sequencing. A severe acquired aplastic anemia diagnosis applied to all patients. TCR beta VDJ and CDR3 profiles were obtained from a genomic DNA template. TCRdb itself ran the reads through MiXCR, one entry per CDR3 protein. The sample consists of 210,000 or so distinct CDR3 sequences, roughly 45% of them appearing once. The CDR3 runs to 15 residues. The germline V gene encodes CDR1 MNHNY and CDR2 SVGAGI (reference sequence). Trimming removed 5 bases from V and 8 bases from J; junction bases left unmatched: 6. This clonotype showed up many times. What it binds is not known.

This TCR came from a human donor with aplastic anemia. J is TRBJ1-4 and V is TRBV6-6, with 12 nucleotides matching TRBD1. Input material: sorted CD4+, CD8+, or CD8+CD57+ T cells (not recorded which) from PBMCs. The CDR3 coding sequence is TGTGCCAGCAGTCCTACGGGACAGGGGGCGGAAAAACTGTTTTTT. Translation: CASSPTGQGAEKLFF.